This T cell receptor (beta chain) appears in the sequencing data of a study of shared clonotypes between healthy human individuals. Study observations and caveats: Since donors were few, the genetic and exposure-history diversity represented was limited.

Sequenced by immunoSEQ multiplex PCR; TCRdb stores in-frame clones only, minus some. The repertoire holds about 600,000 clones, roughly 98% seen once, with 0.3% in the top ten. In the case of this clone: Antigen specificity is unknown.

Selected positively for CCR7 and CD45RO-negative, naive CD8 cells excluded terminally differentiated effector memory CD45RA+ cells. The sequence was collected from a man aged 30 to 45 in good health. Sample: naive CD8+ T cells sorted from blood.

The chain's CDR3 is CASSRGLAGAGGELFF. CDR3 sequence (DNA): TGTGCCAGCAGCCGTGGACTAGCGGGAGCCGGCGGGGAGCTGTTTTTT. The chain carries TRBV27 and TRBJ2-2; TRBD2 matches 13 bases. Germline assignment: CDR1 MNHEY and CDR2 SMNVEV (reference sequence). The CDR3 contains 16 residues. Trimming at V came to 6 bases and at J to 7 bases, leaving 8 bases not matched to a gene.